These 15 T cell receptor beta chains originate from one sample sequenced in a study of cytomegalovirus exposure and HLA in healthy donors. Primers: 60 Vbeta forward and 13 Jbeta reverse. TCRdb's copy holds only in-frame clones and misses some; the assay was immunoSEQ multiplex PCR. Seen in this sample are around 29,000 clones; the ten most common clones hold roughly 0.7%. The sequencing input was PBMCs. The receptor source for this set is a man aged 25-45 years in good health and CMV-seronegative.

The chain links TRBV7-9 to TRBJ2-5, with TRBD2 matching 12 bases. V shed 10 bases and J 2 bases; nucleotides not matched to a gene: 8. This CDR3 comprises 15 residues. From germline, CDR1 is SEHNR and CDR2 FQNEAQ (reference sequence). The DNA for the CDR3 is TGTGCCAACGGACAAACTAGCGGGGGGCAAGAGACCCAGTACTTC. It translates to CANGQTSGGQETQYF. Variable domain in full (rest from reference TRBV7-9 and TRBJ2-5): DTGVSQNPRHKITKRGQNVTFRCDPISEHNRLYWYRQTLGQGPEFLTYFQNEAQLEKSRLLSDRFSAERPKGSFSTLEIQRTEQGDSAMYLCANGQTSGGQETQYFGPGTRLLVL.

The chain has TRBV5-1 and TRBJ2-2; TRBD1 is a possible D gene (5 bases). The CDR3 is 15 amino acids. Germline CDR1 and CDR2: SGHRS and YFSETQ. V was trimmed by 4 bases and J by 1 base, leaving 11 bases between them. As DNA, the CDR3 is TGCGCCAGCAGCCAATCAGGGTGGAACACCGGGGAGCTGTTTTTT. Its translation is CASSQSGWNTGELFF.

The V call is TRBV4-3, the J call TRBJ1-2; 7 nucleotides match TRBD1. With V trimmed by 0 bases and J by 3 bases, 7 bases remained unmatched. The germline V gene encodes CDR1 LGHNA and CDR2 YSLEER. This CDR3 contains 16 residues. The CDR3 DNA reads TGCGCCAGCAGCCAAGATATAGGGGGCATGGACTATGGCTACACCTTC. As protein: CASSQDIGGMDYGYTF.

The chain is built from TRBV9 and TRBJ2-7; TRBD1 agrees at 7 bases. J was trimmed by 7 bases and V by 0 bases; bases with no gene match: 7. Germline V gene sequence: CDR1 SGDLS, CDR2 YYNGEE. CDR3 length: 14 residues. In nucleotides, the CDR3 is TGTGCCAGCAGCGTAGGCCAGGGGGAAGGTGAGCAGTACTTC. This translates into CASSVGQGEGEQYF.

The chain recombines TRBV6-1 with TRBJ1-6, with 8 bases aligning to TRBD1. Germline trimming cut 2 bases from V and 9 bases from J; bases unmatched to any gene: 6. Germline V gene sequence: CDR1 MNHNS, CDR2 SASEGT. There are 15 residues in the CDR3. The CDR3 protein is CASSEKARGLSPLHF. CDR3 nucleotides: TGTGCCAGCAGTGAAAAGGCCAGGGGGCTTTCACCCCTCCACTTT.

V and J are TRBV11-2 and TRBJ2-5; 8 nucleotides line up with TRBD1. Unmatched junction bases numbered 4, after V lost 5 bases and J lost 2 bases. The CDR3 spans 14 residues. Germline-derived CDR1 and CDR2 are SGHAT and FQNNGV. The CDR3 region is CASSPRTGQETQYF. The CDR3 coding sequence is TGTGCCAGCAGCCCCAGGACAGGGCAAGAGACCCAGTACTTC.

The rearrangement links TRBV5-1 to TRBJ2-5; TRBD1 matches 9 bases. Germline V gene data show CDR1 as SGHRS and CDR2 as YFSETQ. The CDR3 runs 14 residues. V lost 4 bases to trimming and J lost 1 base; unmatched junction nucleotides: 2. The DNA for the CDR3 is TGCGCCAGCAGCCAGACAGGGGGCCAAGAGACCCAGTACTTC. Protein product: CASSQTGGQETQYF.

The chain recombines TRBV11-3 with TRBJ2-5; 12 bases agree with TRBD2. Germline V gene sequence: CDR1 SGHNT, CDR2 YENEEA. The CDR3 contains 15 residues. Unmatched junction bases numbered 7, after V lost 5 bases and J lost 6 bases. The DNA of the CDR3 is TGTGCCAGCAGCCTCGGGACTAGCGGGTTAAAGACCCAGTACTTC. Translated: CASSLGTSGLKTQYF.

V gene TRBV11-2 combines with J gene TRBJ1-6; 9 bases line up with TRBD1. Germline V gives CDR1 SGHAT, CDR2 FQNNGV. This CDR3 has 15 residues. J gave up 7 bases and V 5 bases, and 6 bases lay outside the gene matches. The CDR3 here is CASSQGTGWNSPLHF. In DNA, the CDR3 is TGTGCCAGCAGCCAAGGGACAGGGTGGAATTCACCCCTCCACTTT.

The V call is TRBV18, the J call TRBJ1-2; D ambiguous. In germline, CDR1 is KGHSH, CDR2 LQKENI. CDR3 size: 13 residues. Trimming removed 2 bases from V and 9 bases from J, with 13 bases in between. The DNA for the CDR3 is TGTGCCAGCTCACCAATTTTCGAGGAGAGCTACACCTTC. Residues: CASSPIFEESYTF.

The rearrangement uses TRBV18 and TRBJ2-5, with 14 bases lining up with TRBD2. Germline V CDR1 and CDR2: KGHSH, LQKENI. The V and J ends lost 4 bases and 4 bases, in that order; junction bases with no gene match: 8. The CDR3 length is 17 residues. CDR3 amino acids: CASSQTFGLAGGETQYF. For the CDR3, the DNA is TGTGCCAGCTCACAAACTTTCGGACTAGCGGGAGGAGAGACCCAGTACTTC.

V is TRBV2 and J is TRBJ1-5; D remains unclear. CDR3 size: 14 residues. From germline, CDR1 is SNHLY and CDR2 FYNNEI. The ends were cut back, 5 bases at V and 4 bases at J, with 12 bases in the middle. In nucleotides, the CDR3 is TGTGCCAGCAGTAAGGTGGCGGCAAATCAGCCCCAGCATTTT. Its protein is CASSKVAANQPQHF.

The chain has TRBV7-2 and TRBJ2-1; the match to TRBD1 covers 10 bases. The germline V gene has CDR1 SGHTA and CDR2 FQGNSA. Trimming removed 4 bases from V and 6 bases from J; junction bases left unmatched: 3. The CDR3 covers 14 residues. CDR3 DNA sequence: TGTGCCAGCAGCTGGGACAGGGGTCGCAATGAGCAGTTCTTC. Its protein is CASSWDRGRNEQFF.

The rearrangement links TRBV28 to TRBJ2-2; no definite D call. Trimming shortened V by 8 bases and J by 0 bases, and 7 bases separated the two germline ends. Germline V gene data show CDR1 as MDHEN and CDR2 as SYDVKM. The CDR3 consists of 13 residues. CDR3 sequence: CASLNANTGELFF. The DNA for the CDR3 is TGTGCCAGCCTAAACGCGAACACCGGGGAGCTGTTTTTT.

The chain carries TRBV7-8 and TRBJ2-2; a possible D gene is TRBD2 (6 bases). The CDR3 extends over 15 amino acids. CDR1 and CDR2 from the germline V gene are SGHVS and FQNEAQ. V gave up 5 bases and J gave up 1 base, with 11 bases separating them. As DNA, the CDR3 is TGTGCCAGCAGCCCCGGACTATTGAACACCGGGGAGCTGTTTTTT. Translating it yields CASSPGLLNTGELFF. The variable domain in full, completed from reference TRBV7-8 and TRBJ2-2, reads GAGVSQSPRYKVAKRGQDVALRCDPISGHVSLFWYQQALGQGPEFLTYFQNEAQLDKSGLPSDRFFAERPEGSVSTLKIQRTQQEDSAVYLCASSPGLLNTGELFFGEGSRLTVL.